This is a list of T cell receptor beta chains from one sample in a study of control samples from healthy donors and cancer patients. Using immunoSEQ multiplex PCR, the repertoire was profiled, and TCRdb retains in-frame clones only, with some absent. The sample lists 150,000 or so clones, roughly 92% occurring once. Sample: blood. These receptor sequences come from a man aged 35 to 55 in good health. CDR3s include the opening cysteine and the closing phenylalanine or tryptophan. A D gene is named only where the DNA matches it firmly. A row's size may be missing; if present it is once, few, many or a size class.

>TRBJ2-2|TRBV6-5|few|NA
TGTGCCAGCAGGGGATACCAGGGGACCGGGGAGCTGTTTTTT
CASRGYQGTGELFF
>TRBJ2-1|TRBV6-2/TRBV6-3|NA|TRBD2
TGTGCCAGCAGTACCCTAGCGGGAGGGCCAAATGAGCAGTTCTTC
CASSTLAGGPNEQFF
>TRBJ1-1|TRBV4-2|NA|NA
TGTGCCAGCAGCCAAGATCCATCCGGGCCGAACACTGAAGCTTTCTTT
CASSQDPSGPNTEAFF
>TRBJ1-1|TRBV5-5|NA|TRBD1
TGTGCCAGCAGCAACCGGGACAGTGTCTTGAACACTGAAGCTTTCTTT
CASSNRDSVLNTEAFF
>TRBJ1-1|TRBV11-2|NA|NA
TGTGCCAGCAGCTTAGGACAGAACACTGAAGCTTTCTTT
CASSLGQNTEAFF
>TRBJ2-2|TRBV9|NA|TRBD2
TGTGCCAGCGGGCAGGGACTAGCGGGAGGGATCACCGGGGAGCTGTTTTTT
CASGQGLAGGITGELFF
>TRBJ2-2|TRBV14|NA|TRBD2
TGTGCCAGCAGCCAAGTCGCAGCGGGAGAGTTGACCGGGGAGCTGTTTTTT
CASSQVAAGELTGELFF
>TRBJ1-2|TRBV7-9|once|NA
TGTGCCACCCCGGGGTCGCTTTATGGCTACACCTTC
CATPGSLYGYTF
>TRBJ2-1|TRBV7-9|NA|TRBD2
TGTGCCAGCAGCTTAGCGCGAAGCGGGAGCTACAATGAGCAGTTCTTC
CASSLARSGSYNEQFF
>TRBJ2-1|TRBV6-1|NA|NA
TGTGCCAGCAGTGATATACTAGCAGATGAGCAGTTCTTC
CASSDILADEQFF
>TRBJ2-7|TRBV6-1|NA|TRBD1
TGTGCCAGCAGTGAGAGTTCAGGGGGCTCCTACGAGCAGTACTTC
CASSESSGGSYEQYF
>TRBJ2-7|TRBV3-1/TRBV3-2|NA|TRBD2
TGTGCCAGCAGCCTGGGACTAGCGAACTCCTACGAGCAGTACTTC
CASSLGLANSYEQYF
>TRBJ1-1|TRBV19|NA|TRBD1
TGTGCCAGTAGTATAGACGACAGGGAAAGGATGAACACTGAAGCTTTCTTT
CASSIDDRERMNTEAFF
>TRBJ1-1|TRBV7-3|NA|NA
TGTGCCAGCAGCTTAACGGCTAGTGGGACTGAAGCTTTCTTT
CASSLTASGTEAFF
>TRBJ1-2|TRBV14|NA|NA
TGTGCCAGCAGCCATGGTGGCTCCGGAGCTGGCTACACCTTC
CASSHGGSGAGYTF
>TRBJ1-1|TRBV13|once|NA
TGTGCCAGCAGCTCGCCTGGGGTAGGCGCTGAAGCTTTCTTT
CASSSPGVGAEAFF
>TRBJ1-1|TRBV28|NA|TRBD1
TGTGCCAGCAGTTTCACAGGGGGCAGGACTGAAGCTTTCTTT
CASSFTGGRTEAFF
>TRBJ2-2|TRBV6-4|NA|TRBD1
TGTGCCAGCAGTGGGACAGGGGACACCGGGGAGCTGTTTTTT
CASSGTGDTGELFF
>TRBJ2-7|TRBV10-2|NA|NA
TGCGCCAGCAGTGAAGGGCCCAGTTACGAGCAGTACTTC
CASSEGPSYEQYF
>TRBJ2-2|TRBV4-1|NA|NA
TGCGCCAGCAGCTCAGGACAGACTACCGGGGAGCTGTTTTTT
CASSSGQTTGELFF
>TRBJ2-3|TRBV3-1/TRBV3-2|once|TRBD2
TGTGCCAGCAGCCATACACCGGGACTAGCGGGGGCAGGGGATACGCAGTATTTT
CASSHTPGLAGAGDTQYF
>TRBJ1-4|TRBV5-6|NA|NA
TGTGCCAGCAGCTTGGTGGGAACAACTAATGAAAAACTGTTTTTT
CASSLVGTTNEKLFF
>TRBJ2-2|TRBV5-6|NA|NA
TGTGCCAGCAGTGAACAGCCCGGGGAGCTGTTTTTT
CASSEQPGELFF
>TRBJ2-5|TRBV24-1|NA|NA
TGTGCCACCAGTGTGGGACCGCGTCCCCAGTACTTC
CATSVGPRPQYF
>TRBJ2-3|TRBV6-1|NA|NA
TGTGCCAGCAGTGACGGGAGAGGGGTCACAGATACGCAGTATTTT
CASSDGRGVTDTQYF
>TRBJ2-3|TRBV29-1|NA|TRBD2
TGCAGCGTAGCGCCCCCGGGAGGGGGGACAGATACGCAGTATTTT
CSVAPPGGGTDTQYF
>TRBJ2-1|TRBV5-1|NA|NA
TGCGCCAGCAGCATTTCCGGGACACAGGGAGGTGAGCAGTTCTTC
CASSISGTQGGEQFF
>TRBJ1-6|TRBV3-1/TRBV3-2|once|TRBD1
TGTGCCAGCAGCCAAGGGGACAGGGATGATTCACCCCTCCACTTT
CASSQGDRDDSPLHF
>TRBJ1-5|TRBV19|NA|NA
TGTGCCAGTAGTACCCTAGGAGGGGGTAAAAACAAGCCCCAGCATTTT
CASSTLGGGKNKPQHF
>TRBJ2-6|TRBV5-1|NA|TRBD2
TGCGCCAGCAGCTCCTACCGGGGGGGCTTAGGGTCTGGGGCCAACGTCCTGACTTTC
CASSSYRGGLGSGANVLTF
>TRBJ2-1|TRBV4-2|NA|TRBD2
TGTGCCAGCAGCCTTGGACTAGCGGAGCGGTACAATGAGCAGTTCTTC
CASSLGLAERYNEQFF
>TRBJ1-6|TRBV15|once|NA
TGTGCCACCAGCAGAGATTCAACCCTGGGGTCACCCCTCCACTTT
CATSRDSTLGSPLHF
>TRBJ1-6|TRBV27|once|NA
TGTGCCAGCCAGGACTCCTATAATTCACCCCTCCACTTT
CASQDSYNSPLHF
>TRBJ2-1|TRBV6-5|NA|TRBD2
TGTGCCAGCAGCTCGGGACTAGCGGGCAATGAGCAGTTCTTC
CASSSGLAGNEQFF
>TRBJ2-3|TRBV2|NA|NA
TGTGCCAGTTGTTATACGACTTCCACAGATACGCAGTATTTT
CASCYTTSTDTQYF
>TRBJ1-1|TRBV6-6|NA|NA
TGTGCCAGCAGCCCTACTAGGACTGAAGCTTTCTTT
CASSPTRTEAFF
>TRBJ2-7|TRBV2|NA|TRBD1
TGTGCCAGCAGTTCTCAGGGGGACTCCTACGAGCAGTACTTC
CASSSQGDSYEQYF
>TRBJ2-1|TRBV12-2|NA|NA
TGTGCAAGTCGCTTAGAGGGGACTAGCCCTTACAATGAGCAGTTCTTC
CASRLEGTSPYNEQFF
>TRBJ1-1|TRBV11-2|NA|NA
TGTGCCAGTAGCTGGGAGAACACTGAAGCTTTCTTT
CASSWENTEAFF
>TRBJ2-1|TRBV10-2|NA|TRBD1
TGCGCCAGCAACTCGCCGGACAGGGACAATGAGCAGTTCTTC
CASNSPDRDNEQFF
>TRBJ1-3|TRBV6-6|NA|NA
TGTGCCACCAAGGACGTAAACTCTGGAAACACCATATATTTT
CATKDVNSGNTIYF
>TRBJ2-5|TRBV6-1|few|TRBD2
TGTGCCAGCAGTGAATCAGCGGGAGGGCCGGAGACCCAGTACTTC
CASSESAGGPETQYF
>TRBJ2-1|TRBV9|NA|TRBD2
TGTGCCAGCAGCGTACGGTCGACTAGCGGCAATGAGCAGTTCTTC
CASSVRSTSGNEQFF
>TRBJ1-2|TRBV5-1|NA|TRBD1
TGCGCCAGCAGCTTAACACAGGGGATCGGCTATGGCTACACCTTC
CASSLTQGIGYGYTF
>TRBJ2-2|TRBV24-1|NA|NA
TGTGCCACCAGTGATATCTCAAGGGACAACACCGGGGAGCTGTTTTTT
CATSDISRDNTGELFF
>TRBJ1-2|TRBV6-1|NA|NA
TGTGCCAGCAGTGAAGGACAGGCTGACCATGGCTACACCTTC
CASSEGQADHGYTF
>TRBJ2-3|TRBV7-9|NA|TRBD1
TGTGCCAGCAGCTTAGAGAGACAGGGTCGAGATACGCAGTATTTT
CASSLERQGRDTQYF
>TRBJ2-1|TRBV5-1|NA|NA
TGCGCCAGCAGCACCCCGGGTGAGGAGCAGTTCTTC
CASSTPGEEQFF
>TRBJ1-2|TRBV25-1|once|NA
TGTGCCAGCAGTCTTTTGATTGGGACCGAAGGGGGCTACACCTTC
CASSLLIGTEGGYTF
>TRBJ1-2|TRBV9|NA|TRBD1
TGTGCCAGCAGCCCTCGGACAGGGGGCCGGGGCTACACCTTC
CASSPRTGGRGYTF